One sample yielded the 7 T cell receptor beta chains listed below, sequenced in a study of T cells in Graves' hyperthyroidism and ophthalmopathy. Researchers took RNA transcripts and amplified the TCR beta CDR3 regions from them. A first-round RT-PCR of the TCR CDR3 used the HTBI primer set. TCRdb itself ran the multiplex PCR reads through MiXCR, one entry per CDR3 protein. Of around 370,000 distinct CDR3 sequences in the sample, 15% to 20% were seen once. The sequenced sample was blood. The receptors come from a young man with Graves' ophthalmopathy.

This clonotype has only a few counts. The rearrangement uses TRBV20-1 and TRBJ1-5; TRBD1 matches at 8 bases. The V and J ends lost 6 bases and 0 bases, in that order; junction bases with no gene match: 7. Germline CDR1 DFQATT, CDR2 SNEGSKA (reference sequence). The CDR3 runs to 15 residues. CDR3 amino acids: CSASRGLYSNQPQHF. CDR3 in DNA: TGCAGTGCCAGCAGGGGGCTCTATAGCAATCAGCCCCAGCATTTT.

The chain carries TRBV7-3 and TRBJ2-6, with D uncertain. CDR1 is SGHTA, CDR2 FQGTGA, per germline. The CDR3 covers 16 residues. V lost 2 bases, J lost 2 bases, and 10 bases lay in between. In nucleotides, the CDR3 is TGTGCCAGCAGCTTACAAGGAGTTCCTGGGGCCAACGTCCTGACTTTC. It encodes CASSLQGVPGANVLTF.

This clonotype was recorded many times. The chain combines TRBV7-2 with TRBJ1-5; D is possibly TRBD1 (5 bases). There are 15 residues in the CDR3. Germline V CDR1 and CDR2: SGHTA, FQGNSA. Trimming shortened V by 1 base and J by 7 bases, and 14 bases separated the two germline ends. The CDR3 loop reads CASSLDSRAGQPQHF. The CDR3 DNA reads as TGTGCCAGCAGCTTAGACAGCAGGGCGGGACAGCCCCAGCATTTT.

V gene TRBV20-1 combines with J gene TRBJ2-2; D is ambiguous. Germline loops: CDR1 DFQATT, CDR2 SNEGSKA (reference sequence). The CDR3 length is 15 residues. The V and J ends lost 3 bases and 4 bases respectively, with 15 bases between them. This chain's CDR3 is CSASPVTIGTGELFF. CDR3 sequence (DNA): TGCAGTGCTAGTCCGGTGACAATCGGCACCGGGGAGCTGTTTTTT.

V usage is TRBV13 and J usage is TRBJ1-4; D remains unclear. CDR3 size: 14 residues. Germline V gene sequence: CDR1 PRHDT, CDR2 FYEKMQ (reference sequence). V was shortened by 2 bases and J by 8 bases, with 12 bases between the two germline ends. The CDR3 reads CASSLNDKGEKLFF. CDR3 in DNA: TGTGCCAGCAGCTTAAACGACAAAGGGGAAAAACTGTTTTTT.

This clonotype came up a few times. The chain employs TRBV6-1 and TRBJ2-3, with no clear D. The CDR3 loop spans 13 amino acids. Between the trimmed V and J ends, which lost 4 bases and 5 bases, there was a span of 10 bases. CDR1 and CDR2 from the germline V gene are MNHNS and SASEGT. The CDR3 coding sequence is TGTGCCAGCAGTGTGGGGTTTGGAGATACGCAGTATTTT. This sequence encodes CASSVGFGDTQYF.

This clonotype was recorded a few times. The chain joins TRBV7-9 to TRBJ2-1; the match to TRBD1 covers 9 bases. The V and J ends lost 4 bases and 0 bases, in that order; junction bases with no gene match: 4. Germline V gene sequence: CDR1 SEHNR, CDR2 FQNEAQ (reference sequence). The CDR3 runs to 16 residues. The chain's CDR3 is CASSSETGGSYNEQFF. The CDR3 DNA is TGTGCCAGCAGCTCGGAGACAGGGGGCTCCTACAATGAGCAGTTCTTC.